The clone carrying this T cell receptor (beta chain) was seen only once. The antigen is undetermined. Clones were sequenced by immunoSEQ multiplex PCR, and TCRdb holds only the in-frame ones, with some missing. The table lists roughly 2.1 million clones, under 95% of them singletons. This specimen belongs to a study of shared clonotypes between healthy human individuals. Study observations and caveats: Among the subsets, naive ones generally showed larger estimated richness than memory ones. Incomplete sequencing of sorted subsets was indicated by rarefaction despite large depth.

CD45RO-negative cells were positively selected for CCR7, leaving out terminally differentiated effector memory CD45RA+ cells. The germline V gene encodes CDR1 SGHAT and CDR2 FQNNGV. V was trimmed by 5 bases and J by 10 bases, leaving 12 bases between them. The CDR3 extends over 12 amino acids. This receptor was taken from a man younger than 35 in good health. Some clones in this sample may be carry-over from other donors' samples. V usage is TRBV11-2 and J usage is TRBJ2-1; D is possibly TRBD1 (6 bases). The sample was naive CD8+ T cells from PBMCs. CDR3 DNA: TGTGCCAGCAGCATTACCGGGACAGAGCAGTTCTTC. Its protein is CASSITGTEQFF.